A selection of T cell receptor beta chains follows, all from one sample in a study of blood T cell repertoires in COVID-19. Assay: immunoSEQ multiplex PCR; the TCRdb copy retains only in-frame clones and omits some. The table records just over 20,000 clones, 65% to 90% of them present only once. Sequenced sample: peripheral blood. Every receptor here comes from a man between 50 and 59 years old with active COVID-19. Both conserved end residues are part of each CDR3. Fields, in order: D gene, clone size, J gene, V gene, CDR3 protein, CDR3 DNA. The D gene is left open where the match is weak. Clone size is not always given. Where it is, it says once, few, many or a class for expanded clones.

. . TRBJ2-2 TRBV4-2 CASSQEIAENTGELFF TGTGCCAGCAGCCAAGAAATAGCCGAGAACACCGGGGAGCTGTTTTTT
. . TRBJ2-7 TRBV19 CASRDTGFYEQYF TGTGCCAGTCGGGACACAGGGTTCTACGAGCAGTACTTC
. few TRBJ2-5 TRBV5-1 CASSLPGTFQETQYF TGCGCCAGCAGCTTACCCGGGACATTCCAAGAGACCCAGTACTTC
TRBD1 . TRBJ1-6 TRBV7-6 CASSPGRTGGSPLHF TGTGCCAGCAGCCCGGGGCGGACAGGGGGGTCACCCCTCCACTTT
TRBD2 . TRBJ2-7 TRBV11-2 CASRGVRRGYRDEQYF TGTGCCAGCAGGGGGGTGCGGCGGGGGTATAGGGACGAGCAGTACTTC
. . TRBJ1-5 TRBV27 CASSFSLGSDQPQHF TGTGCCAGCAGTTTTTCTCTGGGTAGCGACCAGCCCCAGCATTTT
TRBD1 . TRBJ2-3 TRBV5-1 CASSARGDTQYF TGCGCCAGCAGCGCCAGGGGGGATACGCAGTATTTT
TRBD1 . TRBJ2-3 TRBV27 CASSLSMTGLTDTQYF TGTGCCAGCAGTTTATCGATGACAGGGTTAACAGATACGCAGTATTTT
. . TRBJ2-7 TRBV18 CASSPSGPGSEQYF TGTGCCAGCTCACCAAGCGGGCCCGGGTCTGAGCAGTACTTC
. . TRBJ1-4 TRBV7-2 CASSSTGKLNEKLFF TGTGCCAGCAGCTCGACCGGGAAACTTAATGAAAAACTGTTTTTT
. . TRBJ2-7 TRBV14 CASSRNSSSRGLTYEQYF TGTGCCAGCAGCCGAAACTCCTCCTCTCGCGGGCTGACCTACGAGCAGTACTTC
TRBD2 . TRBJ2-2 TRBV29-1 CSVGLADFTGELFF TGCAGCGTTGGACTAGCGGATTTCACCGGGGAGCTGTTTTTT
. . TRBJ2-1 TRBV11-1 CASSPRGYNEQFF TGTGCCAGCAGCCCACGGGGATACAATGAGCAGTTCTTC
TRBD2 . TRBJ2-5 TRBV2 CASRMTSGVETQYF TGTGCCAGCCGAATGACTAGCGGGGTAGAGACCCAGTACTTC
TRBD1 . TRBJ1-1 TRBV4-3 CASSQDQGDSEAFF TGCGCCAGCAGCCAAGATCAGGGGGACAGTGAAGCTTTCTTT
TRBD2 . TRBJ2-5 TRBV7-9 CASSFSLAGGQETQYF TGTGCCAGCAGCTTCTCCCTAGCGGGGGGCCAAGAGACCCAGTACTTC
TRBD1 . TRBJ2-1 TRBV5-4 CASSSGTGGLNEQFF TGTGCCAGCAGCTCCGGGACAGGGGGTCTCAATGAGCAGTTCTTC
TRBD1 . TRBJ1-4 TRBV7-8 CASSLGQGATNEKLFF TGTGCCAGCAGCCTCGGACAGGGGGCAACTAATGAAAAACTGTTTTTT
TRBD1 . TRBJ1-1 TRBV11-2 CASTAGQGAWTEAFF TGTGCCAGCACCGCGGGACAGGGGGCTTGGACTGAAGCTTTCTTT
. . TRBJ1-2 TRBV11-2 CASSLAGDYGYTF TGTGCCAGCAGCTTAGCAGGGGACTATGGCTACACCTTC
. . TRBJ1-5 TRBV7-2 CASSLEGGQPQHF TGTGCCAGCAGCTTAGAAGGCGGGCAGCCCCAGCATTTT
. . TRBJ2-6 TRBV27 CASSLYPLDSSLSSGANVLTF TGTGCCAGCAGTTTATACCCCCTGGACAGCTCCCTAAGCTCTGGGGCCAACGTCCTGACTTTC
. once TRBJ2-3 TRBV30 CAGRSRVYTQYF TGTGCCGGTCGGTCTCGAGTATATACGCAGTATTTT
TRBD1 . TRBJ1-4 TRBV15 CATSRSGQDVNEKLFF TGTGCCACCAGCAGAAGTGGACAGGACGTTAATGAAAAACTGTTTTTT
. . TRBJ2-3 TRBV9 CASSATRATDTQYF TGTGCCAGCAGCGCCACGCGTGCCACAGATACGCAGTATTTT
. once TRBJ2-7 TRBV5-6 CASSLAGGEQYF TGTGCCAGCAGCTTGGCCGGGGGCGAGCAGTACTTC
TRBD2 . TRBJ2-1 TRBV10-1 CASSLAGGPDEQFF TGCGCCAGCAGTTTAGCGGGGGGGCCTGATGAGCAGTTCTTC
. . TRBJ1-5 TRBV5-1 CASSLGERWAPQHF TGCGCCAGCAGCCTCGGGGAGAGATGGGCGCCCCAGCATTTT
TRBD1 once TRBJ1-6 TRBV5-1 CASSLTARQGFSPLHF TGCGCCAGCAGCTTGACAGCGCGACAGGGTTTTTCACCCCTCCACTTT
. . TRBJ1-1 TRBV12-3/TRBV12-4 CASSSLMGGEAFF TGTGCCAGCAGTTCCCTAATGGGGGGGGAAGCTTTCTTT
. . TRBJ2-1 TRBV9 CASSVGRLYNEQFF TGTGCCAGCAGCGTAGGAAGACTGTACAATGAGCAGTTCTTC
TRBD2 . TRBJ2-7 TRBV5-1 CASTLLAGGYEQYF TGCGCCAGCACCCTACTAGCGGGGGGCTACGAGCAGTACTTC
TRBD1 . TRBJ2-3 TRBV5-5 CASTQTTGTGPDTQYF TGTGCCAGCACCCAGACCACCGGGACAGGGCCAGATACGCAGTATTTT
. . TRBJ1-1 TRBV7-8 CASSLARGTNTEAFF TGTGCCAGCAGCTTAGCTCGGGGAACGAACACTGAAGCTTTCTTT
. . TRBJ1-2 TRBV7-2 CASSSLGQYGYTF TGTGCCAGCAGCTCGTTGGGGCAGTATGGCTACACCTTC
TRBD1 . TRBJ1-2 TRBV6-5 CASSPQGAGYTF TGTGCCAGCAGTCCCCAGGGGGCCGGCTACACCTTC